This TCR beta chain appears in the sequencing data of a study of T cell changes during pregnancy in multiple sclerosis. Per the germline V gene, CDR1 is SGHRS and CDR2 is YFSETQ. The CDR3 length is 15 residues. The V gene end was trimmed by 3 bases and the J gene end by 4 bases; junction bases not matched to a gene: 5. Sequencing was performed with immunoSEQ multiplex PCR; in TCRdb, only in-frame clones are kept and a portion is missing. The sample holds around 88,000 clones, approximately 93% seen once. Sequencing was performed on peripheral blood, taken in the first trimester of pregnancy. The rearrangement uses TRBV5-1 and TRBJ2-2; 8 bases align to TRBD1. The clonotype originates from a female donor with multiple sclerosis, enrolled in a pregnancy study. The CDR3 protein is CASSSDTGGTGELFF. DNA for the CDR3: TGCGCCAGCAGCTCGGATACAGGGGGCACCGGGGAGCTGTTTTTT.